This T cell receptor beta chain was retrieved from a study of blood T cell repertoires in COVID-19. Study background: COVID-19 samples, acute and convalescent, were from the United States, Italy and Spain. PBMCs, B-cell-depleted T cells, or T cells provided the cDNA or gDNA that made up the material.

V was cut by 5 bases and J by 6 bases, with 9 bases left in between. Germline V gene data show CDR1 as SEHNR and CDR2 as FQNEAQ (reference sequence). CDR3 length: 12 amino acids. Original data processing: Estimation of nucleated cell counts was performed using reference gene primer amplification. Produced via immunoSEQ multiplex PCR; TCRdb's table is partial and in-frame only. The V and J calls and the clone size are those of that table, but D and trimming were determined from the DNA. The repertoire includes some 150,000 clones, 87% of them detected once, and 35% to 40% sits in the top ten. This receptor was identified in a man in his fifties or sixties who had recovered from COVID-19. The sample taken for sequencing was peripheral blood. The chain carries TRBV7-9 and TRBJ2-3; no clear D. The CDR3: CASSRDWDTQYF. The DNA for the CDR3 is TGTGCCAGCAGCCGAGACTGGGATACGCAGTATTTT.